This paragraph covers one T cell receptor beta chain sequence. The data belong to a study of blood T cell repertoires in COVID-19. CDR1 and CDR2 (germline): SGDLS, YYNGEE. The V and J ends lost 2 bases and 5 bases, in that order; junction bases with no gene match: 7. CDR3 length: 15 residues. Sequencing was performed with immunoSEQ multiplex PCR; in TCRdb, only in-frame clones are kept and a portion is missing. The data hold approximately 330,000 clones, with around nine tenths observed a single time. Specimen: peripheral blood. The gene calls are TRBV9 and TRBJ1-2; 9 bases agree with TRBD1. The sequence was collected from a woman aged 45-65 years with active or convalescent COVID-19. The CDR3 DNA is TGTGCCAGCAGCGTCCAGACAGGGGGAACTTATGGCTACACCTTC. This translates into CASSVQTGGTYGYTF. Full variable domain (outside the CDR3, taken from reference TRBV9 and TRBJ1-2): DSGVTQTPKHLITATGQRVTLRCSPRSGDLSVYWYQQSLDQGLQFLIQYYNGEERAKGNILERFSAQQFPDLHSELNLSSLELGDSALYFCASSVQTGGTYGYTFGSGTRLTVV.